These T cell receptor beta chains were read from a single sample in a study of T cells in Graves' hyperthyroidism and ophthalmopathy. Each CDR3 protein is one row after TCRdb ran MiXCR on the multiplex PCR reads. Of approximately 430,000 distinct CDR3 sequences in the sample, less than 20% were seen once. The source material was blood. The receptor source for this set is a young woman with Graves' hyperthyroidism. The CDR3 runs from the conserved cysteine through the conserved F or W. A D gene is named only where the DNA matches it firmly. Expanded clones get a size class; other rows say once, few or many, or leave the size out.

v_gene: TRBV6-1
abundance: many
j_gene: TRBJ1-1
d_gene: .
CDR3aa: CASSSPSGGRGTEAFF
CDR3nt: TGTGCCAGCAGCTCCCCTTCGGGCGGAAGGGGGACTGAAGCTTTCTTT

v_gene: TRBV20-1
abundance: many
j_gene: TRBJ1-5
d_gene: TRBD1
CDR3aa: CSALQGARNNQPQHF
CDR3nt: TGCAGTGCACTACAGGGGGCGCGGAACAATCAGCCCCAGCATTTT

v_gene: TRBV14
abundance: few
j_gene: TRBJ2-5
d_gene: TRBD2
CDR3aa: CASSPPRAGGALQETQYF
CDR3nt: TGTGCCAGCAGCCCCCCAAGAGCGGGGGGCGCACTTCAAGAGACCCAGTACTTC

v_gene: TRBV7-9
abundance: few
j_gene: TRBJ2-1
d_gene: .
CDR3aa: CASSTRDSYNEQFF
CDR3nt: TGTGCCAGCAGCACCCGGGACTCCTACAATGAGCAGTTCTTC

v_gene: TRBV28
abundance: many
j_gene: TRBJ1-4
d_gene: .
CDR3aa: CATHGGLGEKLFF
CDR3nt: TGTGCCACCCACGGGGGTCTCGGTGAAAAACTGTTTTTT

v_gene: TRBV10-3
abundance: many
j_gene: TRBJ1-1
d_gene: .
CDR3aa: CAIRDRSPNTEAFF
CDR3nt: TGTGCCATCAGAGACAGGTCTCCGAACACTGAAGCTTTCTTT

v_gene: TRBV12-3/TRBV12-4
abundance: many
j_gene: TRBJ1-1
d_gene: TRBD1
CDR3aa: CASRMGQGNTEAFF
CDR3nt: TGTGCCAGCAGGATGGGACAGGGAAACACTGAAGCTTTCTTT

v_gene: TRBV12-3/TRBV12-4
abundance: few
j_gene: TRBJ2-1
d_gene: .
CDR3aa: CASSETYNEQFF
CDR3nt: TGTGCCAGCAGTGAAACCTACAATGAGCAGTTCTTC

v_gene: TRBV7-2
abundance: .
j_gene: TRBJ2-1
d_gene: .
CDR3aa: CASSFSSREQFF
CDR3nt: TGTGCCAGCAGCTTCTCCTCTAGAGAGCAGTTCTTC

v_gene: TRBV24-1
abundance: .
j_gene: TRBJ2-3
d_gene: .
CDR3aa: CATGDVSTDTQYF
CDR3nt: TGTGCCACCGGGGACGTTAGCACAGATACGCAGTATTTT

v_gene: TRBV28
abundance: .
j_gene: TRBJ1-1
d_gene: .
CDR3aa: CASRSVSTEAFF
CDR3nt: TGTGCCAGCAGATCCGTTTCAACTGAAGCTTTCTTT

v_gene: TRBV12-3/TRBV12-4
abundance: many
j_gene: TRBJ1-5
d_gene: .
CDR3aa: CASSFRMIGGMNNQPQHF
CDR3nt: TGTGCCAGCAGTTTCAGGATGATTGGGGGTATGAACAATCAGCCCCAGCATTTT

v_gene: TRBV11-2
abundance: many
j_gene: TRBJ2-4
d_gene: .
CDR3aa: CASSRVPMTARGNIQYF
CDR3nt: TGTGCCAGCAGCCGAGTCCCGATGACAGCTCGTGGAAACATTCAGTACTTC

v_gene: TRBV13
abundance: many
j_gene: TRBJ1-3
d_gene: .
CDR3aa: CASSLGTDGNTIYF
CDR3nt: TGTGCCAGCAGCTTAGGAACAGATGGAAACACCATATATTTT

v_gene: TRBV7-2
abundance: .
j_gene: TRBJ1-5
d_gene: TRBD1
CDR3aa: CASSPADRSQPQHF
CDR3nt: TGTGCCAGCAGCCCGGCGGACAGGAGCCAGCCCCAGCATTTT

v_gene: TRBV9
abundance: many
j_gene: TRBJ2-5
d_gene: TRBD2
CDR3aa: CASSVGGLAGEETQYF
CDR3nt: TGTGCCAGCAGCGTAGGGGGCCTAGCGGGGGAAGAGACCCAGTACTTC

v_gene: TRBV28
abundance: many
j_gene: TRBJ2-2
d_gene: .
CDR3aa: CASSLRGELFF
CDR3nt: TGTGCCAGCAGTTTACGCGGGGAGCTGTTTTTT

v_gene: TRBV3-1
abundance: many
j_gene: TRBJ2-7
d_gene: TRBD2
CDR3aa: CASSPFLGTRILYEQYF
CDR3nt: TGTGCCAGCAGCCCATTCCTAGGGACTAGAATCCTCTACGAGCAGTACTTC

v_gene: TRBV5-1
abundance: many
j_gene: TRBJ2-3
d_gene: .
CDR3aa: CASSLLSSRQDTQYF
CDR3nt: TGCGCCAGCAGCTTACTGTCGTCCAGGCAAGATACGCAGTATTTT

v_gene: TRBV2
abundance: many
j_gene: TRBJ1-5
d_gene: .
CDR3aa: CASSRGVDQPQHF
CDR3nt: TGTGCCAGCAGCCGGGGTGTAGATCAGCCCCAGCATTTT

v_gene: TRBV10-3
abundance: few
j_gene: TRBJ2-4
d_gene: .
CDR3aa: CAISETRTQKNIQYF
CDR3nt: TGTGCCATCAGTGAGACCCGGACCCAAAAAAACATTCAGTACTTC

v_gene: TRBV5-8
abundance: many
j_gene: TRBJ1-4
d_gene: .
CDR3aa: CASSLAQVWGEKLFF
CDR3nt: TGTGCCAGCAGCTTGGCCCAGGTGTGGGGCGAAAAACTGTTTTTT

v_gene: TRBV6-1
abundance: many
j_gene: TRBJ1-1
d_gene: TRBD1
CDR3aa: CASSLNRGNTEAFF
CDR3nt: TGTGCCAGCAGTCTAAACAGGGGGAACACTGAAGCTTTCTTT

v_gene: TRBV12-3/TRBV12-4
abundance: many
j_gene: TRBJ2-3
d_gene: .
CDR3aa: CASSLQRLSDTQYF
CDR3nt: TGTGCCAGCAGTTTGCAGAGGCTATCAGATACGCAGTATTTT

v_gene: TRBV4-1
abundance: few
j_gene: TRBJ2-1
d_gene: TRBD2
CDR3aa: CASSLPGLAHSSYNEQFF
CDR3nt: TGCGCCAGCAGTTTACCGGGACTAGCGCATAGCTCCTACAATGAGCAGTTCTTC

v_gene: TRBV12-3/TRBV12-4
abundance: many
j_gene: TRBJ1-5
d_gene: .
CDR3aa: CASSLAEYSNQPQHF
CDR3nt: TGTGCCAGCAGTTTAGCTGAATATAGCAATCAGCCCCAGCATTTT

v_gene: TRBV20-1
abundance: many
j_gene: TRBJ2-1
d_gene: TRBD2
CDR3aa: CSAVGRRAGGLLYEQFF
CDR3nt: TGCAGTGCCGTAGGGAGACGGGCGGGAGGACTTCTGTATGAGCAGTTCTTC

v_gene: TRBV19
abundance: many
j_gene: TRBJ2-1
d_gene: .
CDR3aa: CASTLGARHYEQFF
CDR3nt: TGTGCCAGTACCCTAGGGGCGAGACACTATGAGCAGTTCTTC